This T cell receptor (beta chain) stems from a study of T cells in Graves' hyperthyroidism and ophthalmopathy (dated by TCRdb to 2018 to 2020). Background on the whole study: Peripheral blood was sampled at the time of initial diagnosis, prior to any treatment. Following sampling, methimazole starting at 30 mg daily was given to hyperthyroidism patients, and high-dose intravenous methylprednisolone was given to ophthalmopathy patients. Prospective prediction of ophthalmopathy was tested in an independent validation cohort of 18 to 20 hyperthyroidism patients and approximately 17 patients who later progressed to ophthalmopathy. TCR Vbeta CDR3 sequencing of roughly 140 peripheral blood samples (approximately 44 ophthalmopathy, 75 or so hyperthyroidism and some 17 progressor patients) is reported in the paper. The study also compared thyroid tissue and blood T-cell repertoires from 5 to 7 Graves' hyperthyroidism patients. To identify TCR V-J signatures that set the groups apart, the researchers used a discovery cohort of 100 or so patients, made up of 40 to 45 with Graves' ophthalmopathy and some 55 with stable Graves' hyperthyroidism. For training and testing, the 100 or so patients in the discovery cohort were randomly divided in a 7:3 ratio.

Amplification of TCR beta CDR3 regions was carried out from RNA transcripts. For the first round of RT-PCR on the TCR CDR3, the HTBI primer set was used together with the Qiagen OneStep RT-PCR kit. Libraries were constructed in a second round of multiplex PCR, after which size selection and purification were performed. The libraries were sequenced on an Illumina HiSeq2000 using paired-end 100 bp reads. In the authors' own workflow: Raw data were processed with SOAPnuke, discarding reads with adapters, uncalled bases, mean Phred below 15, or no exact constant-primer or identifier match. High-quality paired reads were merged using COPE v1.2.5, and each unique nucleotide sequence was defined as a clonotype. MiTCR v1.1 was used to align the clonotypes against IMGT TRBV, TRBD and TRBJ reference segments. The analysis was restricted to V-J combinations with a frequency above 0.0001, which together covered about 99% of the repertoires. The TCS score was defined as F50 (clonal expansion) divided by E x V (chaos), with BLOSUM62-based TCRdist calculated between CDR3 peptides within each V-J. Welch's t-statistics and random forest reduced around 510 V-J features to about 12, which were used in a naive Bayes classifier (R e1071). TCRdb reprocessed the public reads (quality trimming at Q25 with fastp, clone calling with MiXCR) and kept in-frame beta chains. CDR3 protein duplicates are merged, each entry listing the most common genes and DNA. The V and J calls follow TCRdb's processing rather than the paper's. Across this sample there are 500,000 to 600,000 distinct CDR3 sequences, with 20% seen only once. Of the sample, 45% to 50% falls within the top ten clones.

Moderately to severely active disease, a Clinical Activity Score of at least 3, a NOSPECS grade of at least 4, and a duration under 3 months were present in ophthalmopathy patients. Exclusion was applied to patients with uncontrolled infections, other autoimmune diseases, pregnancy or lactation. Clinical symptoms, serum thyroxine and TRAb, thyroid ultrasound, and orbital computed tomography formed the basis for the diagnoses. PBMCs were separated from 10 ml of fresh peripheral blood using Ficoll-Paque density gradient centrifugation. Total RNA was extracted with Trizol reagent, and quality was checked on an Agilent 2100 Bioanalyzer. The CDR3 starts with the cysteine, ends with the phenylalanine, and has 14 residues. Just CDR3 DNA is preserved here, 42 bases in frame from base 1. CDR1 is given as SGHRS and CDR2 as YFSETQ, both from the germline V gene. V lost 0 bases and J lost 0 bases; the stretch between them is 4 bases long.

With respect to this clonotype: This clone's antigen is unknown. No base qualities exist here, and no much larger clone lies one base off it.

What the study reported, not specific to this receptor: No statistical method was used to fix the sample size in advance, and group allocation was not hidden from the investigators. Most expanded thyroid clonotypes (frequency above 0.001) were also detected in blood, suggesting blood repertoires may reflect thyroid immune responses. In validation, the model predicted progression to ophthalmopathy a median of around 6.5 months before onset, with approximately 71% sensitivity and 72.22% specificity. Ophthalmopathy was separated from stable hyperthyroidism by a 13 V-J signature model, with around 88% sensitivity and about 81% specificity obtained in cross-validation and 80%/75% obtained in testing.

Sequenced material: blood. The rearranged chain carries TRBV5-1 and TRBJ2-4, with the D segment identity uncertain. The TCR sequence derives from a man between 40 and 49 years old with Graves' ophthalmopathy. The DNA sequence reads TGCGCCAGCAGCTTGGATCTAGCCAAAAACATTCAGTACTTC. Translated, it gives CASSLDLAKNIQYF.